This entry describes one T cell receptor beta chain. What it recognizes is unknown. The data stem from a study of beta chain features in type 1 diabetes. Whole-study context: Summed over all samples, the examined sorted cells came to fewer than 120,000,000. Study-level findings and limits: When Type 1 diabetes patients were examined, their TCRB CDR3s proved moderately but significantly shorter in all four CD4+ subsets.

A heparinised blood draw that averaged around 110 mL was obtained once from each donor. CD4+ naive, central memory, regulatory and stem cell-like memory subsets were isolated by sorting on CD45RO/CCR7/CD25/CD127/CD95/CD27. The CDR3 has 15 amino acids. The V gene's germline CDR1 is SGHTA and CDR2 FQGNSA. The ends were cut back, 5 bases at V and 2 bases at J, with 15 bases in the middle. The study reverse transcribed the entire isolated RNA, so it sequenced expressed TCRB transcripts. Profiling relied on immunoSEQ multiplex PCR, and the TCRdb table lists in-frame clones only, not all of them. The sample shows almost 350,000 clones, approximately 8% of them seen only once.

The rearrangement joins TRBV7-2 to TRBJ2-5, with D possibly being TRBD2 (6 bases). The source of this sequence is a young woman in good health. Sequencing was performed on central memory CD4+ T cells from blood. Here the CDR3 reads CASSPWAGNQETQYF. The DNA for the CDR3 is TGTGCCAGCAGCCCATGGGCGGGAAATCAAGAGACCCAGTACTTC.